This T cell receptor beta chain was recorded in a study of blood T cell repertoires in COVID-19. The method was immunoSEQ multiplex PCR; TCRdb's version includes in-frame clones alone and lacks a portion of them. In the table there are hundreds of thousands of clones, around 90% of which are singletons. The germline gives CDR1 SGHNT, CDR2 YENEEA. This CDR3 spans 13 amino acids. Trimming shortened V by 4 bases and J by 4 bases, and 8 bases separated the two germline ends. Sequenced sample: peripheral blood. This sequence was found in a woman aged 18-29 years who had recovered from COVID-19. This rearrangement joins TRBV11-3 to TRBJ1-3; D not certain. The CDR3 region is CASSSLIGNTIYF. In DNA, the CDR3 is TGTGCCAGCAGCTCCCTTATAGGAAACACCATATATTTT.